This T cell receptor beta chain was recovered during a study of blood T cell repertoires in COVID-19 (dated by TCRdb to 2020 to 2021). Concerning the study at large: Collaborator samples came from the United States, Italy and Spain and covered acute and convalescent phases of COVID-19. HLA class I and class II types, where available, came from metadata supplied by the sample provider rather than from assay-based typing. A freely available public database, intended as a resource for researchers studying the immune response to SARS-CoV-2, is where the repertoires were released. The samples were drawn from the first 160 participants of the ongoing ImmuneRACE study and from roughly 1,300 subjects provided by 6 global collaborators. Subjects who had been exposed to COVID-19, were actively infected with it, or had recovered from it provided the deeply sampled blood TCRbeta repertoires that made up the dataset. Sample metadata almost always included a de-identified subject ID, COVID-19 status, age in years and sex. The prospective study material was composed of cDNA or gDNA derived from T cells, B-cell-depleted T cells, or PBMCs. Summary of the overall study and its limitations: How much clinical and demographic metadata was included differed by source and by participant, and the metadata was provided uncurated.

Whole blood was collected in K2EDTA tubes by collaborating institutions according to the institutions' own protocols. For TCRbeta analysis, collaborator samples were shipped as frozen whole blood, as isolated PBMCs, or as DNA extracted from either sample type. The immunoSEQ Assay, a bias-controlled multiplex PCR, was used to amplify TCRbeta CDR3 regions from genomic DNA. The paper's processing steps were these. The number of nucleated cells in each sample was estimated by amplification of reference gene primers within the assay. To quantify the absolute abundance of each unique TCRbeta CDR3 rearrangement, sequence reads were collapsed and filtered. For each sample, productive Simpson clonality was calculated as the square root of Simpson's diversity index across productive rearrangements. This immuneACCESS table, as held by TCRdb, lists in-frame sequences with V and J called but not all clones. Of the missing ones, under half trace to an unresolved V gene in checked studies; the others have no known cause. The V and J calls and clone size were taken over from that table, and D and trimming were inferred from the DNA. The sample has tens of thousands of clones on record, 75% to 85% of them singletons. The top ten clonotypes cover about 48% of the sample.

Cut back by 5 bases and 0 bases, the V and J ends lie 16 bases apart. Based on the germline V gene (reference sequence), the CDR1 and CDR2 sequences are LNHDA and SQIVND. CDR3 length: 16 amino acids, cysteine to phenylalanine. Here the CDR3 DNA is all that survives: 48 bases in frame from base 1. Concerning this clone itself: Its antigen has not been determined. No much larger clone exists at a distance of one base, and base qualities are not known.

The V and J segments used are TRBV19 and TRBJ2-5, with TRBD1 perhaps the D gene, on 6 matching bases. This receptor was taken from a man between 65 and 79 years old with acute or convalescent COVID-19. The sample comprised peripheral blood. CDR3 region: CASSPAAGVYQETQYF. In nucleotides, the sequence is TGTGCCAGTAGTCCGGCAGCAGGGGTCTACCAAGAGACCCAGTACTTC.